These T cell receptor beta chains were read from a single sample in a study of glioma-infiltrating T cells after dendritic cell vaccination. Measured with immunoSEQ multiplex PCR; TCRdb has only the in-frame clones, and not every one. The data contain 72,000 or so clones, about nine tenths of them seen just once; the ten biggest clones take up about 2.2%. Sequenced material: blood, taken after dendritic cell vaccination. Receptors were obtained from a human donor with glioblastoma. The CDR3 runs from the conserved cysteine through the conserved F or W. Each record gives: clone size, V gene, J gene, D gene, CDR3 protein, CDR3 DNA. The D gene is left open where the match is weak. Clone size is shown for a subset of rows, as once, few, many or a class of expanded clone.

>once|TRBV5-1|TRBJ2-5|-
CASSLGAVFAGLQETQYF
TGCGCCAGCAGCTTGGGGGCGGTATTTGCGGGACTCCAAGAGACCCAGTACTTC
>-|TRBV19|TRBJ1-3|TRBD1
CASSIETRSLRTGTGNTIYF
TGTGCCAGTAGTATAGAGACCCGTTCTCTACGGACAGGGACTGGAAACACCATATATTTT
>-|TRBV5-1|TRBJ2-2|TRBD1
CASSSRQGNTGELFF
TGCGCCAGCAGCTCACGACAGGGGAACACCGGGGAGCTGTTTTTT
>-|TRBV5-4|TRBJ2-7|TRBD2
CASSQAGTSVYEQYF
TGTGCCAGCAGCCAAGCCGGGACTAGCGTTTACGAGCAGTACTTC
>-|TRBV4-2|TRBJ2-7|TRBD2
CASSQDARGGHSYEQYF
TGTGCCAGCAGCCAAGATGCGCGGGGGGGCCACTCCTACGAGCAGTACTTC
>-|TRBV4-3|TRBJ1-2|-
CAPGGYTF
TGCGCCCCCGGGGGCTACACCTTC
>-|TRBV7-3|TRBJ1-2|-
CASSLRGGFEGYTF
TGTGCCAGCAGCTTACGCGGGGGCTTTGAGGGCTACACCTTC
>-|TRBV5-1|TRBJ1-1|-
CASSLEGGPNSEAFF
TGCGCCAGCAGCTTGGAAGGGGGTCCCAACTCTGAAGCTTTCTTT
>-|TRBV30|TRBJ2-7|-
CAWSGGAEQYF
TGTGCCTGGAGTGGCGGGGCCGAGCAGTACTTC
>-|TRBV2|TRBJ2-1|TRBD1
CASSGRDRYNEQFF
TGTGCCAGCAGTGGCCGGGACAGATACAATGAGCAGTTCTTC
>-|TRBV19|TRBJ1-4|-
CASSGWGGNEKLFF
TGTGCCAGTAGTGGATGGGGGGGTAATGAAAAACTGTTTTTT
>-|TRBV28|TRBJ2-1|-
CASSLRGRGFGGQFF
TGTGCCAGCAGTTTACGGGGTAGGGGTTTCGGGGGGCAGTTCTTC
>-|TRBV9|TRBJ1-2|TRBD1
CASSVEKDRATFYGYTF
TGTGCCAGCAGCGTAGAAAAGGACAGGGCCACATTCTATGGCTACACCTTC
>-|TRBV9|TRBJ2-1|-
CASSVEAGPYNEQFF
TGTGCCAGCAGCGTAGAGGCAGGGCCCTACAATGAGCAGTTCTTC
>-|TRBV5-1|TRBJ2-2|-
CASSSGGDTGELFF
TGCGCCAGCAGCTCGGGTGGTGACACCGGGGAGCTGTTTTTT
>-|TRBV6-5|TRBJ1-4|-
CASRQNNEKLFF
TGTGCCAGCAGGCAGAATAATGAAAAACTGTTTTTT
>-|TRBV19|TRBJ1-4|TRBD1
CASRNRGEDEKLFF
TGTGCCAGTAGAAACAGGGGGGAGGATGAAAAACTGTTTTTT
>-|TRBV9|TRBJ2-4|TRBD2
CASSGTQTSGSLGKNIQYF
TGTGCCAGCAGCGGCACTCAGACTAGCGGGAGTTTAGGCAAAAACATTCAGTACTTC
>-|TRBV7-6|TRBJ2-1|TRBD2
CASSLEGTSGSTMRQFF
TGTGCCAGCAGCTTAGAGGGGACTAGCGGGTCTACAATGAGACAGTTCTTC
>-|TRBV7-8|TRBJ1-1|TRBD1
CASSSRDRGFEAFF
TGTGCCAGCAGCTCCCGGGACAGAGGATTTGAAGCTTTCTTT
>-|TRBV29-1|TRBJ2-7|-
CSVGSGDEQYF
TGCAGCGTTGGTTCCGGGGACGAGCAGTACTTC
>-|TRBV18|TRBJ2-6|-
CASSPGGSGANVLTF
TGTGCCAGCTCACCGGGCGGGTCTGGGGCCAACGTCCTGACTTTC
>-|TRBV2|TRBJ1-2|TRBD1
CASRGQSDYGYTF
TGTGCCAGCAGGGGACAGAGCGACTATGGCTACACCTTC
>-|TRBV9|TRBJ2-7|TRBD2
CASSPGLAATSYEQYF
TGTGCCAGCAGCCCGGGACTAGCGGCCACGTCCTACGAGCAGTACTTC
>-|TRBV7-7|TRBJ2-5|-
CASSPQDSSQETQYF
TGTGCTAGCAGCCCCCAGGACAGTTCACAAGAGACCCAGTACTTC
>-|TRBV4-1|TRBJ2-5|-
CASSLDFRRGQETQYF
TGCGCCAGCAGCCTCGACTTTCGGCGGGGACAAGAGACCCAGTACTTC
>-|TRBV7-3|TRBJ1-1|TRBD1
CASRRTGGTEAFF
TGTGCCAGCAGAAGGACAGGGGGCACTGAAGCTTTCTTT
>-|TRBV20-1|TRBJ1-4|-
CSGGANEKLFF
TGCAGCGGGGGGGCTAATGAAAAACTGTTTTTT
>-|TRBV30|TRBJ1-1|TRBD1
CAWVDRGHEAFF
TGTGCCTGGGTGGACAGGGGGCATGAAGCTTTCTTT
>-|TRBV10-3|TRBJ2-1|TRBD1
CAISVRQGYSYNEQFF
TGTGCCATCAGTGTTCGACAGGGATATTCCTACAATGAGCAGTTCTTC
>-|TRBV5-5|TRBJ2-3|TRBD2
CASSAGLADSTDTQYF
TGTGCCAGCAGCGCCGGACTAGCGGATAGCACAGATACGCAGTATTTT
>-|TRBV7-2|TRBJ1-6|-
CASSLEAGMNSPLHF
TGTGCCAGCAGCTTAGAAGCGGGGATGAATTCACCCCTCCACTTT
>-|TRBV11-3|TRBJ2-3|TRBD2
CASSPGTSSTDTQYF
TGTGCCAGCAGCCCCGGGACTAGCAGCACAGATACGCAGTATTTT
>-|TRBV6-1|TRBJ2-7|TRBD1
CASSEEGQVTYEQYF
TGTGCCAGCAGTGAAGAGGGACAGGTGACCTACGAGCAGTACTTC
>-|TRBV7-8|TRBJ1-5|-
CASSLQGDGNQPQHF
TGTGCCAGCAGCTTGCAGGGTGACGGCAATCAGCCCCAGCATTTT
>-|TRBV5-1|TRBJ2-5|-
CASSLAYQETQYF
TGCGCCAGCAGCTTAGCTTACCAAGAGACCCAGTACTTC
>-|TRBV19|TRBJ2-6|TRBD1
CASTPGGSGANVLTF
TGTGCCAGTACCCCAGGGGGATCTGGGGCCAACGTCCTGACTTTC
>-|TRBV20-1|TRBJ1-5|TRBD1
CSAGQEQPQHF
TGCAGTGCTGGACAGGAACAGCCCCAGCATTTT
>few|TRBV5-6|TRBJ2-1|-
CASTVPGKNYNEQFF
TGTGCCAGCACCGTACCGGGAAAAAATTACAATGAGCAGTTCTTC
>few|TRBV5-8|TRBJ1-2|TRBD1
CASSLKGANYGYTF
TGTGCCAGCAGCTTAAAGGGGGCGAACTATGGCTACACCTTC
>-|TRBV5-4|TRBJ2-7|-
CASSLAAGLDGYEQYF
TGTGCCAGCAGCTTGGCGGCAGGGCTTGACGGTTACGAGCAGTACTTC
>-|TRBV11-3|TRBJ2-6|-
CASSSHRAGANVLTF
TGTGCCAGCAGCAGCCACAGGGCTGGGGCCAACGTCCTGACTTTC
>-|TRBV7-2|TRBJ1-1|TRBD1
CASSQRTGGFMNTEAFF
TGTGCCAGCAGCCAGAGGACAGGGGGGTTCATGAACACTGAAGCTTTCTTT
>once|TRBV6-5|TRBJ2-7|TRBD1
CASSYGQGTGSHEQYF
TGTGCCAGCAGTTACGGTCAAGGGACAGGGTCCCACGAGCAGTACTTC
>-|TRBV18|TRBJ2-7|-
CASSPPRDSTYEQYF
TGTGCCAGCTCACCCCCCAGGGACTCCACCTACGAGCAGTACTTC
>-|TRBV15|TRBJ2-7|-
CATSLGHQVRHEQYF
TGTGCCACCAGCCTGGGACACCAAGTTCGCCACGAGCAGTACTTC
>-|TRBV4-2|TRBJ1-3|TRBD1
CASSLRQGSGNTIYF
TGTGCCAGCAGCCTACGACAGGGATCTGGAAACACCATATATTTT
>once|TRBV6-1|TRBJ1-5|TRBD1
CASSATGGRNNQPQHF
TGTGCCAGCAGTGCGACAGGGGGCAGAAACAATCAGCCCCAGCATTTT
>-|TRBV5-1|TRBJ1-1|-
CASSLGGQGMNTEAFF
TGCGCCAGCAGCTTGGGGGGGCAGGGCATGAACACTGAAGCTTTCTTT
>-|TRBV19|TRBJ1-5|TRBD1
CASSQRDRGRGQPQHF
TGTGCCAGTAGCCAACGAGACAGGGGGCGCGGGCAGCCCCAGCATTTT
>-|TRBV6-5|TRBJ1-5|-
CASSTYSNQPQHF
TGTGCCAGCAGTACTTATAGCAATCAGCCCCAGCATTTT
>-|TRBV5-1|TRBJ1-3|-
CASSEQGSGNTIYF
TGCGCCAGCAGCGAACAGGGCTCTGGAAACACCATATATTTT
>-|TRBV11-2|TRBJ1-2|TRBD1
CASSRPGQVFPYTF
TGTGCCAGCAGCCGCCCGGGACAGGTATTCCCCTACACCTTC
>-|TRBV6-1|TRBJ2-3|TRBD2
CASSEARAGGPRTQYF
TGTGCCAGCAGTGAGGCCCGGGCGGGGGGGCCACGAACGCAGTATTTT